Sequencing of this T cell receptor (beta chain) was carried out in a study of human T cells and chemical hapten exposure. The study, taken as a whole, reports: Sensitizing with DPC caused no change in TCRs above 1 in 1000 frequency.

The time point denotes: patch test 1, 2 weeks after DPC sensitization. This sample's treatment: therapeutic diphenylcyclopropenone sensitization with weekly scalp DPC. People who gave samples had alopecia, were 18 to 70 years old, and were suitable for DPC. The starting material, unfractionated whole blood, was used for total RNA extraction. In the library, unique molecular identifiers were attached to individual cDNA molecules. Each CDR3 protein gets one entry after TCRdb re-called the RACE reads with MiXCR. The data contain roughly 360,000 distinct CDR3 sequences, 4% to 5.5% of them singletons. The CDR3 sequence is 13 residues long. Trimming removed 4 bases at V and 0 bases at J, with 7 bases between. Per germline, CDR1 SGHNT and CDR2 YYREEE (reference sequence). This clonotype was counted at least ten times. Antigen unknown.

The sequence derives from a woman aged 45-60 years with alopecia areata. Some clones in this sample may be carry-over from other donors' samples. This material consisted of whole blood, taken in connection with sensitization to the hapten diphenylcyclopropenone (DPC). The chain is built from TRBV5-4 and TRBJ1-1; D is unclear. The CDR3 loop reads CASSTVMNTEAFF. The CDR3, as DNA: TGTGCCAGCAGCACAGTGATGAACACTGAAGCTTTCTTT.